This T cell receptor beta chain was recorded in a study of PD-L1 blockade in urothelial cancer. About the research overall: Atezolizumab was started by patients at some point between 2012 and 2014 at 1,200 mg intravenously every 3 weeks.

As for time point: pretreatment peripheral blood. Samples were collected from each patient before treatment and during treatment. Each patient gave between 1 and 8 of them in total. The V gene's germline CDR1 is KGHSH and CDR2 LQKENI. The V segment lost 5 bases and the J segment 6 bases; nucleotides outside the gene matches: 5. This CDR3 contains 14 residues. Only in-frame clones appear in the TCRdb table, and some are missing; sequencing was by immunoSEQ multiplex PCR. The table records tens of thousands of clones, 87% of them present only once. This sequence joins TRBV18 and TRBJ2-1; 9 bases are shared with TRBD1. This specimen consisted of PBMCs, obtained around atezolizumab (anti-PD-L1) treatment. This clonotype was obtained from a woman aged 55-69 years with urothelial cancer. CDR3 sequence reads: CASSEGQGSNEQFF. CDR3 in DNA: TGTGCCAGCTCAGAAGGACAGGGGTCCAATGAGCAGTTCTTC.